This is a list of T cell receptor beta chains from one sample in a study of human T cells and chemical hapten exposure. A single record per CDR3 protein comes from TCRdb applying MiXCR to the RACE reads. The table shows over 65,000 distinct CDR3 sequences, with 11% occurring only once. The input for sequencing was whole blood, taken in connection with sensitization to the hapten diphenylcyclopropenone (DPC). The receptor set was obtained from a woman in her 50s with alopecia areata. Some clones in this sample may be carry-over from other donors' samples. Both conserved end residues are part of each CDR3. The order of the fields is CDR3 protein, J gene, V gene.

CDR3: CASSYTVQSSYEQYF; J: TRBJ2-7; V: TRBV6-6
CDR3: CASSLGAANSYEQYF; J: TRBJ2-7; V: TRBV5-1
CDR3: CASSIQGVYGYTF; J: TRBJ1-2; V: TRBV19
CDR3: CASRGQGLETQYF; J: TRBJ2-5; V: TRBV6-6
CDR3: CASSFGSSSPLHF; J: TRBJ1-6; V: TRBV27
CDR3: CASSPYEETGELFF; J: TRBJ2-2; V: TRBV18
CDR3: CASYPAAGLYNEQFF; J: TRBJ2-1; V: TRBV5-5
CDR3: CASISTGGVQYF; J: TRBJ2-7; V: TRBV6-5
CDR3: CSASGTQEAYEQYF; J: TRBJ2-7; V: TRBV20-1
CDR3: CASSSFDEQFF; J: TRBJ2-1; V: TRBV7-9
CDR3: CATSDFGDDEQFF; J: TRBJ2-1; V: TRBV24-1
CDR3: CASRIAPNTIYF; J: TRBJ1-3; V: TRBV28
CDR3: CASSQGTVRGEQYF; J: TRBJ2-7; V: TRBV14
CDR3: CASRPRGSYNSPLHF; J: TRBJ1-6; V: TRBV12-3/TRBV12-4
CDR3: CASSVVKMNTEAFF; J: TRBJ1-1; V: TRBV9
CDR3: CASRTEAPSYEQYF; J: TRBJ2-7; V: TRBV6-5
CDR3: CASSRNPGPGGSYEQYF; J: TRBJ2-7; V: TRBV27
CDR3: CASRGLAGKYEQYF; J: TRBJ2-7; V: TRBV7-2
CDR3: CSVGRQGGSFF; J: TRBJ2-1; V: TRBV29-1
CDR3: CASSQVVTGAFNGYTF; J: TRBJ1-2; V: TRBV4-1
CDR3: CASRLPGQGANTGELFF; J: TRBJ2-2; V: TRBV28
CDR3: CASSLGTGATYEQYF; J: TRBJ2-7; V: TRBV28
CDR3: CSVEVALLSGYTF; J: TRBJ1-2; V: TRBV29-1
CDR3: CASTTINSPLHF; J: TRBJ1-6; V: TRBV25-1
CDR3: CASSLGVYNSPLHF; J: TRBJ1-6; V: TRBV7-2
CDR3: CASSLTPRRGDTQYF; J: TRBJ2-3; V: TRBV28
CDR3: CASSFQGEDTEAFF; J: TRBJ1-1; V: TRBV5-1